This TCR beta chain was sequenced for a study of cytomegalovirus exposure and HLA in healthy donors. As for the study in general: Drawn from HLA-typed donors, 65 million to 100 million unique TCRs were held in an early data release.

PCR employed 60 Vbeta and 13 Jbeta primers. Produced via immunoSEQ multiplex PCR; TCRdb's table is partial and in-frame only. The sample contains 150,000 to 200,000 clones, about 80% of which appear only once. With respect to this clone: Its antigen is undetermined.

V was clipped by 4 bases and J by 3 bases; unmatched bases: 7. Germline lookup yields CDR1 SGHRS and CDR2 YFSETQ. The CDR3 runs to 15 residues. Study-level results: A previous analysis found most TCR beta V segments productive roughly 87% or roughly 30% of the time. Several top significant clusters appeared, in a later analysis, to be linked to common viral pathogens.

The sample was PBMCs. The gene calls are TRBV5-1 and TRBJ2-3, with TRBD1 matching over 8 bases. The receptor comes from a woman aged 18-29 years in good health and CMV-seropositive. CDR3 DNA: TGCGCCAGCAGCCATCGAACAGGGGGGACAGATACGCAGTATTTT. It specifies CASSHRTGGTDTQYF.